The 12 T cell receptor beta chains given below trace back to one sample, sequenced in a study of shared clonotypes between healthy human individuals. The method was immunoSEQ multiplex PCR; TCRdb's version includes in-frame clones alone and lacks a portion of them. The data show approximately 110,000 clones, with roughly 70% seen just once and 24% held by the top ten. The sample consisted of memory CD8+ T cells sorted from blood. Noted subset: CD45RO+ cells pooled with CCR7-negative TemRA cells. These receptors came from a woman aged 25 to 39 in good health.

The V gene is TRBV7-8, the J gene TRBJ2-1, with a weak D call TRBD1 (5 bases). Germline lookup yields CDR1 SGHVS and CDR2 FQNEAQ. Deletions cut 1 base from V and 5 bases from J, with 9 bases between. The CDR3 contains 14 residues. This CDR3 is CASSLDTGNNEQFF. CDR3 nucleotides: TGTGCCAGCAGCTTAGATACAGGAAACAATGAGCAGTTCTTC.

This chain joins TRBV7-8 and TRBJ2-7; 7 positions match TRBD2. Germline assignment: CDR1 SGHVS and CDR2 FQNEAQ. Losses at the gene ends were 0 bases for V and 5 bases for J; bases not matched to a gene: 4. The CDR3 totals 14 residues. The chain's CDR3 is CASSLAGGQNEQYF. CDR3 DNA sequence: TGTGCCAGCAGCTTAGCGGGAGGGCAAAACGAGCAGTACTTC. The full variable domain, completed using reference TRBV7-8 and TRBJ2-7, is GAGVSQSPRYKVAKRGQDVALRCDPISGHVSLFWYQQALGQGPEFLTYFQNEAQLDKSGLPSDRFFAERPEGSVSTLKIQRTQQEDSAVYLCASSLAGGQNEQYFGPGTRLTVT.

The chain carries TRBV27 and TRBJ2-7; TRBD1 is a possible D gene (6 bases). This CDR3 region has 14 residues. CDR1 and CDR2 from the germline V gene are MNHEY and SMNVEV (reference sequence). V was cut by 6 bases and J by 7 bases, with 19 bases left in between. CDR3 protein: CASRGNRVSGEQYF. In nucleotides, the CDR3 is TGTGCCAGCAGAGGGAACAGGGTTTCAGGAGAGCAGTACTTC.

This clone was detected only once. A junction boundary mismatches the germline segment, possibly from a read error. This chain joins TRBV13 and TRBJ2-7, with a possible D match to TRBD2 (6 bases). This CDR3 region has 14 residues. Germline CDR1 is PRHDT and CDR2 is FYEKMQ (reference sequence). This CDR3 reads CASSVGTPGYEQYF. DNA for the CDR3: TGTGCCAGCAGCGTAGGGACTCCCGGGTACGAGCAGTACTTC.

This chain uses TRBV28 with TRBJ2-7; a weak D match, TRBD1 (6 bases). The CDR3 spans 15 residues. V dropped 6 bases and J dropped 0 bases, with 15 bases sitting between them. Germline V gives CDR1 MDHEN, CDR2 SYDVKM. CDR3 sequence: CASRPWTDNSYEQYF. The CDR3 DNA is TGTGCCAGCAGGCCTTGGACAGACAACTCCTACGAGCAGTACTTC.

The CDR3 here is CSAPINYGYTF. The CDR3, as DNA: TGCAGTGCTCCGATTAACTATGGCTACACCTTC. J is TRBJ1-2 and V is TRBV20-1; no definite D call. Germline CDR1 and CDR2: DFQATT and SNEGSKA (reference sequence). The germline V and J ends were trimmed by 5 bases and 1 base, with 5 bases remaining between them. The CDR3 is made up of 11 amino acids.

This chain joins TRBV5-6 and TRBJ2-5; 9 bases are shared with TRBD1. Trimming removed 2 bases from V and 6 bases from J; junction bases left unmatched: 5. The CDR3 covers 14 residues. Germline assignment: CDR1 SGHDT and CDR2 YYEEEE. This CDR3 is CASSLTGGGQTQYF. For the CDR3, the DNA is TGTGCCAGCAGCTTAACAGGGGGCGGTCAGACCCAGTACTTC.

The V gene is TRBV19, the J gene TRBJ2-7; TRBD1 aligns across 8 bases. CDR3 length: 14 residues. Trimming cost V 3 bases and J 3 bases; bases outside gene matches: 4. Germline CDR1 LNHDA, CDR2 SQIVND (reference sequence). The CDR3, as DNA: TGTGCCAGTAGTATGGGGACAGGAATCTACGAGCAGTACTTC. Its protein product is CASSMGTGIYEQYF. The full variable domain, completed using reference TRBV19 and TRBJ2-7, is DGGITQSPKYLFRKEGQNVTLSCEQNLNHDAMYWYRQDPGQGLRLIYYSQIVNDFQKGDIAEGYSVSREKKESFPLTVTSAQKNPTAFYLCASSMGTGIYEQYFGPGTRLTVT.

The chain links TRBV4-1 to TRBJ2-1, with a weak D call TRBD2 (6 bases). The CDR3 loop spans 16 amino acids. Germline V gene data show CDR1 as MGHRA and CDR2 as YSYEKL. V was cut by 4 bases and J by 2 bases, with 15 bases left in between. The CDR3 region has the DNA TGCGCCAGCAGCCTTACCCGACTAGGGACCTACAATGAGCAGTTCTTC. Its protein is CASSLTRLGTYNEQFF.

The chain uses TRBV14 and TRBJ1-1, with D unresolved. With 3 bases removed from V and 1 base from J, the gap between germline ends came to 15 bases. The CDR3 spans 16 residues. Germline V gene data show CDR1 as SGHDN and CDR2 as FVKESK. In DNA, the CDR3 is TGTGCCAGCAGCCACAGTCTCGGCGCAGGGAACACTGAAGCTTTCTTT. Protein sequence: CASSHSLGAGNTEAFF.

Only one count was recorded for this clone. This chain joins TRBV14 and TRBJ2-1, with 12 bases that match TRBD2. The CDR3 has 18 amino acids. After removal of 0 bases from V and 4 bases from J, the junction contained 7 bases not matched to a gene. CDR1 and CDR2 from the germline V gene are SGHDN and FVKESK. DNA of the CDR3: TGTGCCAGCAGCCAAGATTATGGACTAGCGGGGATATACAATGAGCAGTTCTTC. This codes for CASSQDYGLAGIYNEQFF.

The chain joins TRBV7-6 to TRBJ2-2, with D perhaps matching TRBD2 (6 bases). CDR3 length: 15 residues. CDR1 and CDR2 (germline): SGHVS, FNYEAQ. V was clipped by 5 bases and J by 3 bases, with 13 bases between them. The CDR3 spells CASSPVPGDTGELFF. For the CDR3, the DNA is TGTGCCAGCAGCCCCGTACCGGGGGACACCGGGGAGCTGTTTTTT.